A single sample gave rise to the 24 T cell receptor beta chains below, sequenced in a study of CD8+CD57+ T cells in acquired aplastic anemia. Previously, flow cytometry had revealed CD8+CD57+ cell expansion in the patients chosen for sequencing. Genomic DNA, serving as template, underwent TCR beta VDJ and CDR3 profiling. TCRdb fed the reads into MiXCR, producing one record per CDR3 protein. The sample has roughly 250,000 distinct CDR3 sequences; around half are singletons. Sequencing was done on a sample of sorted CD4+, CD8+, or CD8+CD57+ T cells (not recorded which) from PBMCs. These receptor sequences come from a human donor with aplastic anemia.

The V gene is TRBV20-1, the J gene TRBJ2-7; TRBD2 matches 7 bases. V lost 5 bases to trimming and J lost 3 bases; unmatched junction nucleotides: 10. The CDR3 runs to 14 residues. Germline loops: CDR1 DFQATT, CDR2 SNEGSKA (reference sequence). The CDR3 bases are TGCAGTGCTCCAGTCGGAGCGGGGAACTACGAGCAGTACTTC. As protein: CSAPVGAGNYEQYF.

This clonotype was detected ten times or more. This chain uses TRBV7-9 with TRBJ1-2, with D maybe TRBD1 (5 bases). Looked up from germline, CDR1 is SEHNR and CDR2 is FQNEAQ (reference sequence). The CDR3 consists of 21 residues. Trimming stripped 3 bases from V and 3 bases from J, with 32 bases between. The DNA of the CDR3 is TGTGCCAGCAGCTTCAGATCTCTACATCACCTCAACCCGCGGGACTACTATGGCTACACCTTC. It translates to CASSFRSLHHLNPRDYYGYTF. Full variable domain (outside the CDR3, taken from reference TRBV7-9 and TRBJ1-2): DTGVSQNPRHKITKRGQNVTFRCDPISEHNRLYWYRQTLGQGPEFLTYFQNEAQLEKSRLLSDRFSAERPKGSFSTLEIQRTEQGDSAMYLCASSFRSLHHLNPRDYYGYTFGSGTRLTVV.

This clonotype was seen repeatedly, ten times or more. The chain links TRBV7-9 to TRBJ2-7; D is unresolved. This CDR3 is 14 amino acids long. Germline CDR1 reads SEHNR; CDR2 reads FQNEAQ (reference sequence). V was shortened by 4 bases and J by 0 bases, with 10 bases between the two germline ends. The CDR3 DNA sequence: TGTGCCAGCAGCTCCTCAGTGAGCTCCTACGAGCAGTACTTC. It translates to CASSSSVSSYEQYF.

V is TRBV12-3 or TRBV12-4 and J is TRBJ1-6; D gene ambiguous. CDR3 length: 12 amino acids. The germline V and J ends were trimmed by 4 bases and 13 bases, with 11 bases remaining between them. CDR3 in DNA: TGTGCCAGCAGTTCCGTTAGTAGGCCCCTCCACTTT. Translated: CASSSVSRPLHF.

In this sample, this clonotype turned up many times. The chain links TRBV7-9 to TRBJ2-6, with unresolved D. The length of the CDR3 is 16 residues. The ends were cut back, 7 bases at V and 2 bases at J, with 15 bases in the middle. Germline loops: CDR1 SEHNR, CDR2 FQNEAQ (reference sequence). CDR3 bases: TGTGCCAGCAACTCTCCGTCAAGGGCTGGGGCCAACGTCCTGACTTTC. Its protein is CASNSPSRAGANVLTF.

The V and J genes are TRBV19 and TRBJ1-3; no firm D call. This CDR3 region has 14 residues. Germline CDR1 reads LNHDA; CDR2 reads SQIVND (reference sequence). Trimming took off 9 bases at V and 0 bases at J, with 12 bases between the two ends. The CDR3 spells CASSSTDSGNTIYF. Here the CDR3 DNA reads TGTGCCAGCAGTTCGACGGACTCTGGAAACACCATATATTTT.

This clonotype was counted between two and nine times. V is TRBV2 and J is TRBJ1-1; D perhaps matches TRBD1 (5 bases). This CDR3 has 15 residues. CDR1 is SNHLY and CDR2 is FYNNEI in the germline V gene. V was pared by 3 bases and J by 0 bases, with 11 bases between. DNA for the CDR3: TGTGCCAGCAGTGAGAACAGGTACATGAACACTGAAGCTTTCTTT. Encoded protein: CASSENRYMNTEAFF. Full variable domain (missing parts from reference TRBV2 and TRBJ1-1): EPEVTQTPSHQVTQMGQEVILRCVPISNHLYFYWYRQILGQKVEFLVSFYNNEISEKSEIFDDQFSVERPDGSNFTLKIRSTKLEDSAMYFCASSENRYMNTEAFFGQGTRLTVV.

A single count supports this clonotype. The chain links TRBV15 to TRBJ1-1; no clear D. Germline CDR1 is LNHNV and CDR2 is YYDKDF (reference sequence). The CDR3 extends over 15 amino acids. Trimming cost V 1 base and J 1 base, with 10 bases left between them. CDR3 coding DNA: TGTGCCACCAGCAGAGCGGGAAACCCGAACACTGAAGCTTTCTTT. This encodes CATSRAGNPNTEAFF.

The table lists this clonotype with a few counts. The genes are TRBV4-1 and TRBJ1-5, with 10 nucleotides matching TRBD1. Germline trimming cut 3 bases from V and 2 bases from J; bases unmatched to any gene: 7. The CDR3 is 17 residues long. Germline assignment: CDR1 MGHRA and CDR2 YSYEKL. Here the CDR3 DNA reads TGCGCCAGCAGCCAGTTGACAGGGGGCTCTCGCAATCAGCCCCAGCATTTT. Protein: CASSQLTGGSRNQPQHF.

The sample holds many counts of this clonotype. The chain joins TRBV12-3 or TRBV12-4 to TRBJ1-6; D gene unclear. Trimming took off 9 bases at V and 7 bases at J, with 10 bases between the two ends. The CDR3 totals 12 residues. CDR3 loop: CARQFWNSPLHF. The CDR3 bases are TGTGCCAGACAGTTCTGGAATTCACCCCTCCACTTT.

This clonotype appeared a few times. One base away lies a much larger clone, so this may be a sequencing read error. CDR3: CANSLPGTGATSMNTEAFF. The CDR3, as DNA: TGTGCCAACAGCTTACCAGGGACAGGCGCCACTTCCATGAACACTGAAGCTTTCTTT. The rearrangement links TRBV7-8 to TRBJ1-1; 8 bases map to TRBD1. Germline lookup yields CDR1 SGHVS and CDR2 FQNEAQ. The length of the CDR3 is 19 residues.

This clonotype has at least ten counts. The rearrangement joins TRBV4-3 to TRBJ1-2; perhaps TRBD1 as D (6 bases). The CDR3 has 16 residues. CDR1 and CDR2 from the germline V gene are LGHNA and YSLEER. Trimming pared 0 bases from V and 0 bases from J, leaving 11 bases between. In DNA form, the CDR3 reads TGCGCCAGCAGCCAAGATTCTACAGGGACTAACTATGGCTACACCTTC. It encodes CASSQDSTGTNYGYTF.

The chain is built from TRBV7-9 and TRBJ2-6; the D gene is possibly TRBD1 (5 bases). Trimming stripped 1 base from V and 0 bases from J, with 13 bases between. The CDR3 sequence is 18 residues long. Germline CDR1 is SEHNR and CDR2 is FQNEAQ (reference sequence). This CDR3 reads CASSLGQGQLSGANVLTF. CDR3 in DNA: TGTGCCAGCAGCTTAGGGCAGGGCCAACTCTCTGGGGCCAACGTCCTGACTTTC.

This CDR3 reads CASRGLAGNNEQFF. The CDR3 nucleotides read TGTGCCAGCAGGGGACTAGCGGGTAACAATGAGCAGTTCTTC. The chain carries TRBV7-2 and TRBJ2-1, with TRBD2 matching 12 bases. Losses at the gene ends were 6 bases for V and 5 bases for J; bases not matched to a gene: 2. CDR3 size: 14 residues. The germline V gene encodes CDR1 SGHTA and CDR2 FQGNSA.

Ten or more counts support this clonotype. This chain uses TRBV6-1 with TRBJ2-5; maybe TRBD2 (6 bases). The length of the CDR3 is 16 residues. Trimming left V 0 bases short and J 2 bases short, with 13 bases between. Germline CDR1 is MNHNS and CDR2 is SASEGT. DNA of the CDR3: TGTGCCAGCAGTGAAGCGGTGGGAGGCGGTCAAGAGACCCAGTACTTC. This encodes CASSEAVGGGQETQYF.

The J gene is TRBJ1-2, the V gene TRBV25-1, with no clear D. This CDR3 is 14 amino acids long. The V end lost 1 base, the J end lost 5 bases, and 11 bases lay between the germline ends. CDR1 and CDR2 (germline): MGHDK, SYGVNS. The CDR3 is CASSESPRVYGYTF. The CDR3 coding sequence is TGTGCCAGCAGTGAATCCCCTAGGGTGTATGGCTACACCTTC.

The rearrangement joins TRBV7-2 to TRBJ2-5; TRBD1 might be the D (5 bases). The CDR3 contains 13 residues. The germline V gene encodes CDR1 SGHTA and CDR2 FQGNSA. Trimming took 1 base from V and 13 from J, leaving 16 bases between them. CDR3 DNA sequence: TGTGCCAGCAGCTTAGGGGTGGGGCCGGCGACGTACTTC. The encoded protein is CASSLGVGPATYF.

This chain uses TRBV19 with TRBJ1-6; tentative D call: TRBD1 (6 bases). Germline V gene data show CDR1 as LNHDA and CDR2 as SQIVND (reference sequence). V dropped 4 bases and J dropped 9 bases, with 10 bases sitting between them. The CDR3 totals 13 residues. CDR3 sequence reads: CASSTQGISPLHF. CDR3 coding DNA: TGTGCCAGTAGTACACAGGGAATTTCACCCCTCCACTTT.

A word on this clonotype: Germline is not matched at one junction end, which may reflect a read error. The chain couples TRBV6-2 or TRBV6-3 to TRBJ1-2; 8 bases are a match to TRBD1. The CDR3 covers 13 residues. Germline V gene sequence: CDR1 MNHEY, CDR2 SVGEGT. The CDR3 sequence: CVSNNQGAIGYTF. In nucleotides, the CDR3 is TGTGTCAGCAACAACCAGGGGGCAATAGGCTACACCTTC.

This chain connects TRBV5-6 to TRBJ2-1, with D maybe TRBD2 (6 bases). The J call is uncertain, as TRBJ2-5 better fits the DNA end. The length of the CDR3 is 15 residues. Germline-derived CDR1 and CDR2 are SGHDT and YYEEEE. DNA for the CDR3: TGTGCCAGCAGCTTGGTGGAGGGGAAGTGGGAGACCCAGTACTTC. The encoded protein is CASSLVEGKWETQYF.

This clonotype was seen ten or more times. This chain connects TRBV24-1 to TRBJ2-1, with D possibly being TRBD1 (6 bases). Trimming left V 0 bases short and J 9 bases short, with 11 bases between. This CDR3 spans 14 amino acids. Germline V gene sequence: CDR1 KGHDR, CDR2 SFDVKD. CDR3 sequence: CATSDLQGSGEQFF. In nucleotides, the CDR3 is TGTGCCACCAGTGATTTGCAGGGGTCGGGTGAGCAGTTCTTC.

The table lists this clonotype with many counts. The V call is TRBV20-1, the J call TRBJ1-5; maybe TRBD1 (5 bases). Germline assignment: CDR1 DFQATT and CDR2 SNEGSKA (reference sequence). V shed 3 bases and J shed 4 bases, with 19 bases lying between them. This CDR3 contains 16 residues. The CDR3 spells CSARGRALSLNQPQHF. In DNA form, the CDR3 reads TGCAGTGCTAGGGGCAGGGCTCTAAGCCTGAATCAGCCCCAGCATTTT.

The CDR3 DNA reads TGTGCCACCAGTGATTGGGGTTCGGGGACTAGCACAGATACGCAGTATTTT. It codes for CATSDWGSGTSTDTQYF. The rearrangement joins TRBV24-1 to TRBJ2-3, with D maybe TRBD2 (6 bases). Per germline, CDR1 KGHDR and CDR2 SFDVKD. There are 17 residues in the CDR3. V lost 2 bases and J 0 bases, leaving 14 bases between the germline ends.

This clonotype has ten or more counts. The rearrangement joins TRBV24-1 to TRBJ2-5; D possibly matches TRBD1 or TRBD2 (5 bases each). Germline lookup yields CDR1 KGHDR and CDR2 SFDVKD. V dropped 3 bases and J dropped 5 bases, with 12 bases sitting between them. CDR3 length equals 14 residues. The CDR3 coding sequence is TGTGCCACCAGTGATAACGGGGCCAGGGAGACCCAGTACTTC. Translated: CATSDNGARETQYF.